This T cell receptor beta chain appears in the sequencing data of a study of beta chain features in type 1 diabetes. Findings and caveats of the study: VDJ junctions in type 1 diabetes patients carried more deletions and fewer insertions. The question left open here concerned HLA type influencing TCRB rearrangement. A closer apparent resemblance between naive, central memory and Treg TCRB repertoires was seen in patients than in healthy donors.

Isolation of CD4+ naive, central memory, regulatory and stem cell-like memory cells was achieved by sorting via CD45RO/CCR7/CD25/CD127/CD95/CD27. This clone was observed a few times. Antigen: not known. J was trimmed by 6 bases and V by 6 bases; bases with no gene match: 7. Germline V gene lookup returns CDR1 MNHNY and CDR2 SVGAGI (reference sequence). The CDR3 is 15 amino acids. The investigators reverse transcribed all of the isolated RNA, so they sequenced expressed TCRB transcripts. Produced via immunoSEQ multiplex PCR; TCRdb's table is partial and in-frame only. The sample records about 320,000 clones, 12% to 15% being singletons.

The TCR originated in a man aged 25 to 45 in good health. The rearrangement uses TRBV6-6 and TRBJ2-1, with TRBD2 matching 11 bases. The sequencing input was central memory CD4+ T cells from blood. This chain's CDR3 is CASSRSGLAGNEQFF. For the CDR3, the DNA is TGTGCCAGCAGCCGATCCGGACTAGCGGGCAATGAGCAGTTCTTC.